A selection of T cell receptor beta chains follows, all from one sample in a study of post-analysis software for immune sequencing data. TCRdb processed the PCR reads anew with MiXCR; each CDR3 protein has one entry. This table holds about 540,000 distinct CDR3 sequences, 34% found once. Sequencing input: blood. The source is a girl aged 2-17 years with multiple sclerosis. Each CDR3 is given with its conserved first and last residue. Each record gives: CDR3 length, clone size, V gene, J gene, D gene, CDR3 protein, CDR3 DNA. D genes are given only for firm matches. Clone sizes are given selectively: once, few, many, or a class where the clone is expanded.

len: 13; abundance: -; v_gene: TRBV24-1; j_gene: TRBJ1-2; d_gene: -; CDR3aa: CATSDRWNYGYTF; CDR3nt: TGTGCCACCAGTGATCGGTGGAACTATGGCTACACCTTC
len: 16; abundance: many; v_gene: TRBV4-1; j_gene: TRBJ2-7; d_gene: TRBD1; CDR3aa: CASSQDPGQGSYEQYF; CDR3nt: TGCGCCAGCAGCCAAGACCCGGGACAGGGGTCCTACGAGCAGTACTTC
len: 12; abundance: few; v_gene: TRBV4-1; j_gene: TRBJ2-1; d_gene: -; CDR3aa: CASSQSLSEQFF; CDR3nt: TGCGCCAGCAGCCAGTCCCTAAGTGAGCAGTTCTTC
len: 13; abundance: few; v_gene: TRBV29-1; j_gene: TRBJ1-1; d_gene: -; CDR3aa: CSVVERRNTEAFF; CDR3nt: TGCAGCGTTGTAGAACGACGGAACACTGAAGCTTTCTTT
len: 15; abundance: few; v_gene: TRBV29-1; j_gene: TRBJ2-5; d_gene: TRBD2; CDR3aa: CSVAGGAESQETQYF; CDR3nt: TGCAGCGTTGCCGGGGGGGCGGAGTCTCAAGAGACCCAGTACTTC
len: 15; abundance: -; v_gene: TRBV19; j_gene: TRBJ1-1; d_gene: -; CDR3aa: CASSIAGGLGTEAFF; CDR3nt: TGTGCCAGTAGTATAGCGGGGGGGCTGGGCACTGAAGCTTTCTTT
len: 15; abundance: -; v_gene: TRBV7-9; j_gene: TRBJ2-5; d_gene: TRBD1; CDR3aa: CASSVQQGASETQYF; CDR3nt: TGTGCCAGCAGCGTTCAACAGGGGGCCTCGGAGACCCAGTACTTC
len: 16; abundance: -; v_gene: TRBV7-2; j_gene: TRBJ2-1; d_gene: TRBD2; CDR3aa: CASSLAASGGHGEQFF; CDR3nt: TGTGCCAGCAGCTTAGCAGCCAGCGGGGGCCATGGTGAGCAGTTCTTC
len: 14; abundance: -; v_gene: TRBV11-1; j_gene: TRBJ2-4; d_gene: -; CDR3aa: CASSLVGISYGQYF; CDR3nt: TGTGCCAGCAGCTTAGTCGGCATCTCCTACGGGCAGTACTTC
len: 14; abundance: few; v_gene: TRBV11-2; j_gene: TRBJ2-1; d_gene: TRBD2; CDR3aa: CASDRGLDLNEQFF; CDR3nt: TGTGCCAGCGACCGGGGACTAGACCTAAATGAGCAGTTCTTC
len: 16; abundance: -; v_gene: TRBV20-1; j_gene: TRBJ1-2; d_gene: -; CDR3aa: CSASAMRWGSDYGYTF; CDR3nt: TGCAGTGCTAGTGCAATGAGGTGGGGGTCGGACTATGGCTACACCTTC
len: 13; abundance: -; v_gene: TRBV3-1; j_gene: TRBJ2-3; d_gene: -; CDR3aa: CASSIDRADTQYF; CDR3nt: TGTGCCAGCAGCATCGATCGCGCAGATACGCAGTATTTT
len: 17; abundance: few; v_gene: TRBV5-1; j_gene: TRBJ2-7; d_gene: -; CDR3aa: CASSPWMGDPTLYEQYF; CDR3nt: TGCGCCAGCAGCCCCTGGATGGGGGACCCAACTCTCTACGAGCAGTACTTC
len: 14; abundance: -; v_gene: TRBV7-3; j_gene: TRBJ2-3; d_gene: TRBD2; CDR3aa: CASSRGGSTDTQYF; CDR3nt: TGCGCCAGCAGCCGCGGGGGGAGCACAGATACGCAGTATTTT
len: 16; abundance: few; v_gene: TRBV5-1; j_gene: TRBJ2-1; d_gene: TRBD2; CDR3aa: CASSQAGGGPYNEQFF; CDR3nt: TGCGCCAGCAGCCAAGCGGGGGGGGGCCCCTACAATGAGCAGTTCTTC
len: 15; abundance: few; v_gene: TRBV6-2/TRBV6-3; j_gene: TRBJ1-5; d_gene: -; CDR3aa: CASSYGDSGWQPQHF; CDR3nt: TGTGCCAGCAGTTACGGCGATTCGGGGTGGCAGCCCCAGCATTTT
len: 15; abundance: few; v_gene: TRBV10-2; j_gene: TRBJ2-1; d_gene: TRBD2; CDR3aa: CASSGRESSYNEQFF; CDR3nt: TGCGCCAGCAGTGGGCGGGAGAGCTCCTACAATGAGCAGTTCTTC
len: 13; abundance: -; v_gene: TRBV29-1; j_gene: TRBJ2-1; d_gene: -; CDR3aa: CSGRDFGGDEQFF; CDR3nt: TGCAGCGGCCGGGACTTCGGCGGCGATGAGCAGTTCTTC
len: 15; abundance: -; v_gene: TRBV5-1; j_gene: TRBJ2-7; d_gene: -; CDR3aa: CASSLEGFRSSEQYF; CDR3nt: TGCGCCAGCAGCTTGGAAGGGTTTCGTTCCTCCGAGCAGTACTTC
len: 13; abundance: -; v_gene: TRBV12-3/TRBV12-4; j_gene: TRBJ2-3; d_gene: -; CDR3aa: CASGYTSTDTQYF; CDR3nt: TGTGCCAGCGGGTACACTAGCACAGATACGCAGTATTTT